This is a list of T cell receptor beta chains from one sample in a study of CD8+ T cells in alopecia areata. Method: immunoSEQ multiplex PCR; TCRdb's copy keeps in-frame clones and lacks some. The table has a few hundred thousand clones, around 64% seen once. The specimen comprised CD4+ T cells sorted from blood, sampled at week 52, from a patient treated with tofacitinib. The receptors were gathered from a human donor with alopecia areata. The CDR3 runs from the conserved cysteine through the conserved F or W. Fields, in order: V gene, CDR3 length, D gene, J gene, clone size, CDR3 DNA, CDR3 protein. A D gene is named only where the DNA matches it firmly. Expanded clones are given a class, and other clones once, few, many or no size at all.

>TRBV4-2|14|-|TRBJ2-5|-
TGTGCCAGCAGCCAAGATCAGGGCCGAGAGACCCAGTACTTC
CASSQDQGRETQYF
>TRBV6-5|15|-|TRBJ1-6|-
TGTGCCAGCAGTCCGCCGGGACACCGTAATTCACCCCTCCACTTT
CASSPPGHRNSPLHF
>TRBV29-1|15|-|TRBJ2-2|-
TGCAGCGTTGGGGTCCTAGCCGATAGCACCGGGGAGCTGTTTTTT
CSVGVLADSTGELFF
>TRBV15|16|TRBD1|TRBJ2-3|few
TGTGCCACCAGCAGGGGACGCGGACAGGGCGGAGATACGCAGTATTTT
CATSRGRGQGGDTQYF
>TRBV29-1|15|-|TRBJ1-2|-
TGCAGCGTTAGGGACGGCAGACTAACCGCGGATGGCTACACCTTC
CSVRDGRLTADGYTF
>TRBV29-1|13|-|TRBJ1-2|few
TGCAGCGTTTATGGGGGACAAAACTATGGCTACACCTTC
CSVYGGQNYGYTF
>TRBV14|15|-|TRBJ2-7|-
TGTGCCAGCAGCCAAGGCTCCCCTTGGGGGCCCGAGCAGTACTTC
CASSQGSPWGPEQYF
>TRBV29-1|15|-|TRBJ2-3|few
TGCAGCATCCAGGGCGCGTTCAGTGGCACAGATACGCAGTATTTT
CSIQGAFSGTDTQYF
>TRBV9|19|TRBD2|TRBJ2-2|once
TGTGCCAGCAGCGTAGACGGACGACTAGCGGGGAGATTCACCGGGGAGCTGTTTTTT
CASSVDGRLAGRFTGELFF
>TRBV7-9|13|-|TRBJ1-5|-
TGTGCCAGCAGCCCGGGTGGCAATCAGCCCCAGCATTTT
CASSPGGNQPQHF
>TRBV7-6|17|TRBD1|TRBJ2-4|once
TGTGCCAGCAGCTTAGGAGTAGGGACAGCGAGCAAAAACATTCAGTACTTC
CASSLGVGTASKNIQYF
>TRBV25-1|16|TRBD1|TRBJ1-2|few
TGTGCCAGCAGTGAATATGTAACCGACAGGGGGGTCGGCTACACCTTC
CASSEYVTDRGVGYTF
>TRBV30|14|-|TRBJ1-6|-
TGTGCCTGGAGTGCATTCCGCACTAATTCACCCCTCCACTTT
CAWSAFRTNSPLHF
>TRBV6-5|12|TRBD1|TRBJ2-7|few
TGTGCCAGCCGGAGCGGACAGGCCGAGCAGTACTTC
CASRSGQAEQYF
>TRBV30|12|-|TRBJ2-7|-
TGTGCCGTGGGGGAAAGCTCCTACGAGCAGTACTTC
CAVGESSYEQYF
>TRBV4-2|16|-|TRBJ2-3|-
TGTGCCAGCAGCCAAGGGTTTAAACAGTCCACAGATACGCAGTATTTT
CASSQGFKQSTDTQYF
>TRBV5-1|15|TRBD1|TRBJ2-2|few
TGCGCCAGCAGCTGGGAGACAGGGCCCACCGGGGAGCTGTTTTTT
CASSWETGPTGELFF
>TRBV7-3|13|-|TRBJ1-1|-
TGTGCCAGCAGCTTGGGGCAGAACACTGAAGCTTTCTTT
CASSLGQNTEAFF
>TRBV4-3|14|-|TRBJ1-1|-
TGCGCCAGCAGCCAAGAGGGCCGAGGCACTGAAGCTTTCTTT
CASSQEGRGTEAFF
>TRBV29-1|14|-|TRBJ2-1|-
TGCAGCGTTGACCTCCAGGGTATTAGGAATGAGCAGTTCTTC
CSVDLQGIRNEQFF
>TRBV2|15|TRBD1|TRBJ1-1|-
TGTGCCAGCAGTAACACAGGGGGCATAGGCACTGAAGCTTTCTTT
CASSNTGGIGTEAFF
>TRBV30|13|-|TRBJ1-2|few
TGTGCCTGGAGTCGGATGGGCGATGGAGGCTACACCTTC
CAWSRMGDGGYTF
>TRBV5-1|15|TRBD1|TRBJ2-5|-
TGCGCCAGCAGCTTGGAGGACAGGGCCCAAGAGACCCAGTACTTC
CASSLEDRAQETQYF
>TRBV5-4|13|-|TRBJ1-2|-
TGTGCCAGCAGCACGGATGGGGCTCGGGGCTACACCTTC
CASSTDGARGYTF
>TRBV7-9|15|-|TRBJ1-4|-
TGTGCCAGCAGCTACGAAACCCCGACAGCGGAAAAACTGTTTTTT
CASSYETPTAEKLFF
>TRBV25-1|14|TRBD1|TRBJ2-3|-
TGTGCCAGCTCGTACCAGGGGGCGGGGGATACGCAGTATTTT
CASSYQGAGDTQYF
>TRBV5-1|15|-|TRBJ1-5|-
TGCGCCAGCAGCCCCCGGGCGGGGCCCAATCAGCCCCAGCATTTT
CASSPRAGPNQPQHF
>TRBV6-5|13|-|TRBJ2-7|-
TGTGCCAGCAGTTACCTTCGGAACAACGAGCAGTACTTC
CASSYLRNNEQYF